The 7 T cell receptor beta chains listed next were all sequenced from one sample in a study of blood T cells in healthy people across ages. The use of a sample-barcoded 5' primer and a J-beta primer mix characterized a second PCR of roughly 7 to 11 cycles. TCRdb re-derived calls from the 5' RACE reads in MiXCR, one entry per CDR3 protein. The repertoire consists of about 800,000 distinct CDR3 sequences, with over 45% occurring once and the leading ten covering 20% to 25%. The sequencing input was blood. Every receptor here comes from a man aged 30 to 39 in good health.

This clonotype was found a few times. The CDR3 loop reads CASSPMGTSGITDTQYF. The CDR3 DNA follows: TGTGCCAGCAGTCCGATGGGGACTAGCGGGATCACAGATACGCAGTATTTT. This rearrangement joins TRBV12-3 or TRBV12-4 to TRBJ2-3; 13 positions agree with TRBD2. The V gene end was trimmed by 5 bases and the J gene end by 2 bases; junction bases not matched to a gene: 7. The CDR3 has 17 amino acids.

The V call is TRBV4-1, the J call TRBJ1-2; D is ambiguous. This CDR3 contains 15 residues. Germline assignment: CDR1 MGHRA and CDR2 YSYEKL. V lost 4 bases, J lost 4 bases, and 16 bases lay in between. The CDR3 loop reads CASSPLNADIYGYTF. The CDR3 DNA is TGCGCCAGCAGCCCTCTAAATGCAGACATCTATGGCTACACCTTC.

This clonotype was counted at least ten times. The J gene is TRBJ2-7, the V gene TRBV6-5; 7 bases match TRBD1. CDR3 length: 14 amino acids. Losses at the gene ends were 7 bases for V and 0 bases for J; bases not matched to a gene: 6. Germline CDR1 reads MNHEY; CDR2 reads SVGAGI. The CDR3: CASNPTGTSYEQYF. CDR3 nucleotide sequence: TGTGCCAGCAACCCGACAGGGACCTCCTACGAGCAGTACTTC.

This sequence joins TRBV9 and TRBJ2-1; the D call may be TRBD1 or TRBD2 (5 bases each). The CDR3 has 16 residues. Germline CDR1 and CDR2: SGDLS and YYNGEE. V shed 4 bases and J shed 5 bases, with 19 bases lying between them. DNA of the CDR3: TGTGCCAGCAGCTACACTCCGGGGACGGCAGACAATGAGCAGTTCTTC. Translating it yields CASSYTPGTADNEQFF. The full variable domain, in which reference TRBV9 and TRBJ2-1 provide the parts outside the CDR3, is DSGVTQTPKHLITATGQRVTLRCSPRSGDLSVYWYQQSLDQGLQFLIQYYNGEERAKGNILERFSAQQFPDLHSELNLSSLELGDSALYFCASSYTPGTADNEQFFGPGTRLTVL.

The gene calls are TRBV4-2 and TRBJ2-1; D is tentatively TRBD1 or TRBD2 (5 bases each). V gave up 5 bases and J gave up 12 bases, with 11 bases separating them. This CDR3 has 11 amino acids. The germline CDR1 and CDR2 sequences are LGHNA and YNFKEQ. In DNA, the CDR3 is TGTGCCAGCAGCGGGACCTTGGGGCAGTTCTTC. Protein: CASSGTLGQFF.

The rearrangement joins TRBV29-1 to TRBJ1-1; D uncertain. The V and J ends lost 7 bases and 9 bases respectively, with 18 bases between them. Germline CDR1 SQVTM, CDR2 ANQGSEA. There are 12 residues in the CDR3. The CDR3 bases are TGCAGCGGGTATGAGCGCGCGGCCCAAGCTTTCTTT. Protein: CSGYERAAQAFF.

The table lists this clonotype with a few counts. V is TRBV11-2 and J is TRBJ1-2; D perhaps matches TRBD1 (6 bases). The CDR3 contains 15 residues. CDR1 SGHAT and CDR2 FQNNGV come from the germline V gene. V dropped 1 base and J dropped 3 bases, with 12 bases sitting between them. The CDR3: CASSLGAGAHYGYTF. The CDR3 bases are TGTGCCAGCAGCTTAGGGGCAGGGGCCCACTATGGCTACACCTTC.